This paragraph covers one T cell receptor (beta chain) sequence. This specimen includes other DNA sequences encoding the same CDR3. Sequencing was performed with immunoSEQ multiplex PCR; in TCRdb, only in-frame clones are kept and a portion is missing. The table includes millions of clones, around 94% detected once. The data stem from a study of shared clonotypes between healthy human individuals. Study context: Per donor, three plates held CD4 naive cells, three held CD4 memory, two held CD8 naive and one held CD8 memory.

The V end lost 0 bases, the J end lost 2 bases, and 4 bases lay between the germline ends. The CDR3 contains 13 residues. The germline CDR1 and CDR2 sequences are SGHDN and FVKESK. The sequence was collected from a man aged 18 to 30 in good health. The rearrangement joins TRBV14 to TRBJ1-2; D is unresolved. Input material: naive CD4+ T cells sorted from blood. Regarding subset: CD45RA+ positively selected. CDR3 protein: CASSQELNYGYTF. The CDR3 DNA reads TGTGCCAGCAGCCAAGAGTTGAACTATGGCTACACCTTC.